This T cell receptor (beta chain) was sequenced in a study of blood T cell repertoires in COVID-19. Study details: Acute and convalescent COVID-19 samples came from the United States, Italy and Spain. T cells, B-cell-depleted T cells, or PBMCs provided the cDNA or gDNA that served as material.

In the study's own analysis: Counts of nucleated cells, estimated from reference gene primer amplification, were obtained. Some clones are missing from TCRdb's copy, which holds only in-frame ones; the method was immunoSEQ multiplex PCR. D and trimming were read from the DNA, whereas the V and J calls and clone size are those reported in that table. The sample carries 140,000 or so clones, around 85% recorded once. J gave up 0 bases and V 6 bases, and 13 bases lay outside the gene matches. The CDR3 is 17 amino acids. CDR1 is MDHEN and CDR2 is SYDVKM in the germline V gene. The chain joins TRBV28 to TRBJ2-5; TRBD1 aligns across 7 bases. The receptor's source is a man aged 50-59 years with acute or convalescent COVID-19. The sample consisted of peripheral blood. This CDR3 reads CASSHTGQQGYQETQYF. DNA of the CDR3: TGTGCCAGCAGCCATACCGGTCAACAGGGGTACCAAGAGACCCAGTACTTC.